This T cell receptor beta chain was documented in a study of post-analysis software for immune sequencing data. The library was made from cDNA and included unique molecular identifiers. TCRdb re-called the PCR reads with MiXCR, one entry per CDR3 protein. The data hold 350,000 to 500,000 distinct CDR3 sequences, with 39% observed a single time. A note on this clonotype: Its antigen is currently unknown.

Trimming took off 3 bases at V and 2 bases at J, with 14 bases between the two ends. CDR1 and CDR2 (germline): DFQATT, SNEGSKA (reference sequence). The CDR3 is made up of 15 amino acids. Notes on the study in general: Five or six TRBV segments, TRBV5-6, TRBV5-1 and TRBV20-1 among them, were found more frequent in patients than controls.

The sequencing sample was made of blood. This clonotype was obtained from a girl aged 2-10 years with multiple sclerosis. V usage is TRBV20-1 and J usage is TRBJ1-5, with TRBD1 as a possible D gene (6 bases). CDR3 in amino acids: CSASTSAGGNQPQHF. For the CDR3, the DNA is TGCAGTGCTAGCACCTCGGCAGGGGGCAATCAGCCCCAGCATTTT.